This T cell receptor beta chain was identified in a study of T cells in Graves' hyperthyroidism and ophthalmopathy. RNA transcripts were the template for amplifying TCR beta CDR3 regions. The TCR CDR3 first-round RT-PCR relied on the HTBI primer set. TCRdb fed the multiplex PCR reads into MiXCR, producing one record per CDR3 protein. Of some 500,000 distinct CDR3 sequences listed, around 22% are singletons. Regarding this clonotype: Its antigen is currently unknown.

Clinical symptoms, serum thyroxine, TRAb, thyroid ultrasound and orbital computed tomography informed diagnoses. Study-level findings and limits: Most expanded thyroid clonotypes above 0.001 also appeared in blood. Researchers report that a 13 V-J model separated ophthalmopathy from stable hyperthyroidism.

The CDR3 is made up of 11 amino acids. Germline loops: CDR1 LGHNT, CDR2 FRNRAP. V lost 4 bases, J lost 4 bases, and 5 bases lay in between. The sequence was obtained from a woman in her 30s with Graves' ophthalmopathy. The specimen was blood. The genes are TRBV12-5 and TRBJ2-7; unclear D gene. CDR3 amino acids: CASGWNYEQYF. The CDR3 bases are TGTGCTAGTGGTTGGAATTACGAGCAGTACTTC. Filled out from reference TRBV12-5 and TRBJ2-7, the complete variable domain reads DARVTQTPRHKVTEMGQEVTMRCQPILGHNTVFWYRQTMMQGLELLAYFRNRAPLDDSGMPKDRFSAEMPDATLATLKIQPSEPRDSAVYFCASGWNYEQYFGPGTRLTVT.